This T cell receptor (beta chain) was identified during a study of molecular identifiers for immune sequencing clone quantification. Background on the study: In replicates, RNA from about 20,000 or 100,000 naive CD8 cells was split five ways, four sequenced.

This clonotype occurred a few times. Germline V gene data show CDR1 as MNHEY and CDR2 as SMNVEV (reference sequence). V was trimmed by 8 bases and J by 0 bases, leaving 16 bases between them. This CDR3 comprises 15 residues. TCRdb ran MiXCR on the PCR reads and lists one entry per CDR3 protein. The table records roughly 100,000 distinct CDR3 sequences, 30% to 45% of them present only once. The origin of this receptor is a human donor in good health. Some libraries in this study had Jurkat cell RNA spiked in. V is TRBV27 and J is TRBJ1-1; the D gene is possibly TRBD1 (5 bases). The specimen was naive CD8+ T cells from blood, with Jurkat cell RNA spiked in. Stated subset: FACS-sorted CD8+CD4-CCR7+CD45RA+ naive T cells. The CDR3 reads CASGRGYSMNTEAFF. The CDR3 DNA follows: TGTGCCAGCGGACGGGGCTACAGCATGAACACTGAAGCTTTCTTT.